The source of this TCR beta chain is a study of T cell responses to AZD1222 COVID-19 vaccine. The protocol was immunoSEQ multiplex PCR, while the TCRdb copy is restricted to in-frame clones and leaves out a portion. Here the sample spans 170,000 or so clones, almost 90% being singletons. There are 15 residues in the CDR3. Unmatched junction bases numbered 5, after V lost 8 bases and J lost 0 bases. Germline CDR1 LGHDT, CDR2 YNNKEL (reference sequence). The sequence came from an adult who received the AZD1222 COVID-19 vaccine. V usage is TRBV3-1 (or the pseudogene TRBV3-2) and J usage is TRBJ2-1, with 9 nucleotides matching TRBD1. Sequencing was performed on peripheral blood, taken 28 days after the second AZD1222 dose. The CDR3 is CASGGQGLSYNEQFF. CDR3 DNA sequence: TGTGCCAGCGGGGGACAGGGACTCTCCTACAATGAGCAGTTCTTC.